Listed here are 31 T cell receptor beta chains from one sample, sequenced in a study of early T cells in non-severe SARS-CoV-2 infection. TCRdb re-called the 5' RACE reads through MiXCR, storing one row per CDR3 protein. The table has over 60,000 distinct CDR3 sequences, roughly 8.7% seen once. Sequenced: whole blood. The receptor set was obtained from an adult who was a healthcare worker with PCR-confirmed SARS-CoV-2 infection or an uninfected control (not recorded which).

A few counts support this clonotype. This chain connects TRBV10-2 to TRBJ1-6; D not certain. The CDR3 spans 17 residues. Trimming left V 2 bases short and J 4 bases short, with 15 bases between. The germline gives CDR1 WSHSY, CDR2 SAAADI. The CDR3 sequence is CASSETRPPVYNSPLHF. CDR3 coding DNA: TGCGCCAGCAGTGAGACTCGACCACCGGTTTATAATTCACCCCTCCACTTT.

The chain couples TRBV2 to TRBJ2-7; D is uncertain. The CDR3 is 12 residues long. V lost 6 bases and J 2 bases, leaving 8 bases between the germline ends. Germline assignment: CDR1 SNHLY and CDR2 FYNNEI. The chain's CDR3 is CASRSVAYEQYF. The CDR3 DNA follows: TGTGCCAGCAGATCGGTTGCCTACGAGCAGTACTTC.

The rearrangement uses TRBV7-2 and TRBJ1-5; no reliable D call. Trimming took 6 bases from V and 2 from J, leaving 14 bases between them. CDR1 and CDR2 from the germline V gene are SGHTA and FQGNSA. The CDR3 is 15 amino acids. CDR3 in amino acids: CASSKERQGNQPQHF. As DNA, the CDR3 is TGTGCCAGCAGTAAAGAGCGACAAGGCAATCAGCCCCAGCATTTT.

This clonotype was counted many times. V gene TRBV2 combines with J gene TRBJ1-6, with 8 bases identical to TRBD1. The CDR3 is 16 amino acids. CDR1 is SNHLY, CDR2 FYNNEI, per germline. J gave up 7 bases and V 6 bases, and 11 bases lay outside the gene matches. The CDR3 here is CASSPSDRAANSPLHF. CDR3 DNA sequence: TGTGCCAGCAGCCCGTCGGACAGGGCGGCCAATTCACCCCTCCACTTT.

This chain connects TRBV3-1 to TRBJ2-5, with D unclear. The CDR3 consists of 13 residues. The germline V gene encodes CDR1 LGHDT and CDR2 YNNKEL (reference sequence). V lost 0 bases and J 9 bases, leaving 11 bases between the germline ends. CDR3 nucleotides: TGTGCCAGCAGCCAAGATGAGCCTACCGCCCAGTACTTC. This sequence encodes CASSQDEPTAQYF.

This clonotype was recorded many times. The CDR3 nucleotides read TGTGCCACCAGCCGCGGACAGGATGGTGTGCAGTTCTTC. Translating it yields CATSRGQDGVQFF. This chain connects TRBV15 to TRBJ2-1; 7 nucleotides align to TRBD1. This CDR3 spans 13 amino acids. CDR1 and CDR2 from the germline V gene are LNHNV and YYDKDF (reference sequence). Trimming cost V 5 bases and J 12 bases; bases outside gene matches: 10.

The chain employs TRBV3-1 and TRBJ2-2; no reliable D call. V shed 4 bases and J shed 1 base, with 13 bases lying between them. The CDR3 runs to 16 residues. Looked up from germline, CDR1 is LGHDT and CDR2 is YNNKEL (reference sequence). The CDR3 sequence: CASSPAAARNTGELFF. The DNA of the CDR3 is TGTGCCAGCAGCCCGGCCGCGGCCCGGAACACCGGGGAGCTGTTTTTT.

This clonotype came up many times. This sequence joins TRBV10-3 and TRBJ1-1; D gene uncertain. V was clipped by 3 bases and J by 6 bases, with 8 bases between them. The CDR3 loop spans 12 amino acids. The germline CDR1 and CDR2 sequences are ENHRY and SYGVKD. The CDR3 DNA sequence: TGTGCCATCAGTGATGGAACACCTGAAGCTTTCTTT. It is translated as CAISDGTPEAFF.

This clonotype showed up many times. The chain joins TRBV6-2 or TRBV6-3 to TRBJ2-2, with TRBD2 matching over 7 bases. Trimming took 5 bases from V and 3 from J; bases not matched to a gene: 6. This CDR3 region has 15 residues. Germline CDR1 MNHEY, CDR2 SVGEGT. The CDR3 reads CASSPSSGHTGELFF. CDR3 sequence (DNA): TGTGCCAGCAGTCCGTCTAGCGGACACACCGGGGAGCTGTTTTTT.

This clonotype turned up a few times. The chain joins TRBV3-1 to TRBJ1-2, with TRBD1 identical over 7 bases. Germline CDR1 LGHDT, CDR2 YNNKEL (reference sequence). The CDR3 has 12 amino acids. J lost 8 bases, V lost 5 bases, and 5 bases had no gene match. CDR3: CASSRQGGGYTF. The CDR3 DNA reads as TGTGCCAGCAGCAGACAGGGCGGCGGCTACACCTTC.

At least ten counts were recorded for this clonotype. V usage is TRBV5-6 and J usage is TRBJ2-1; D is perhaps TRBD1 or TRBD2 (5 bases each). Germline CDR1 and CDR2: SGHDT and YYEEEE. CDR3 length equals 14 residues. V lost 0 bases, J lost 6 bases, and 10 bases lay in between. CDR3 DNA sequence: TGTGCCAGCAGCTTGGCCGGGGCCATCAATGAGCAGTTCTTC. Residues: CASSLAGAINEQFF. The full variable domain, its missing parts supplied by reference TRBV5-6 and TRBJ2-1, is DAGVTQSPTHLIKTRGQQVTLRCSPKSGHDTVSWYQQALGQGPQFIFQYYEEEERQRGNFPDRFSGHQFPNYSSELNVNALLLGDSALYLCASSLAGAINEQFFGPGTRLTVL.

This clonotype has only a few counts. The chain uses TRBV7-9 and TRBJ1-4, with D possibly matching TRBD1 (5 bases). In germline, CDR1 is SEHNR, CDR2 FQNEAQ (reference sequence). The CDR3 totals 14 residues. Trimming removed 4 bases from V and 7 bases from J, with 13 bases in between. The CDR3 is CASSSGTEVEKLFF. The CDR3 bases are TGTGCCAGCAGCTCAGGGACGGAAGTTGAAAAACTGTTTTTT.

This clonotype was picked up many times. The chain has TRBV30 and TRBJ2-3; D not resolved. Germline-derived CDR1 and CDR2 are GTSNPN and SVGIG (reference sequence). Trimming stripped 0 bases from V and 10 bases from J, with 11 bases between. The CDR3 totals 12 residues. The CDR3 coding sequence is TGTGCCTGGAGTGTTGGGTCTACTGCGCAGTATTTT. This translates into CAWSVGSTAQYF.

This clonotype was counted ten times or more. The J gene is TRBJ1-3, the V gene TRBV29-1; D remains ambiguous. The germline gives CDR1 SQVTM, CDR2 ANQGSEA. This CDR3 spans 13 amino acids. Trimming cost V 2 bases and J 0 bases, with 5 bases left between them. Written as DNA, the CDR3 is TGCAGCGTTGAACAGTCCTCTGGAAACACCATATATTTT. It is translated as CSVEQSSGNTIYF. The complete variable domain, with remaining parts taken from reference TRBV29-1 and TRBJ1-3, reads SAVISQKPSRDICQRGTSLTIQCQVDSQVTMMFWYRQQPGQSLTLIATANQGSEATYESGFVIDKFPISRPNLTFSTLTVSNMSPEDSSIYLCSVEQSSGNTIYFGEGSWLTVV.

This clonotype was seen repeatedly, ten times or more. The chain has TRBV7-9 and TRBJ2-7; TRBD1 is a possible D gene (6 bases). The germline gives CDR1 SEHNR, CDR2 FQNEAQ (reference sequence). Trimming cost V 5 bases and J 0 bases, with 11 bases left between them. The length of the CDR3 is 14 residues. CDR3 region: CASSVQGYSYEQYF. The CDR3 nucleotides are TGTGCCAGCAGCGTACAGGGCTACTCCTACGAGCAGTACTTC.

This clonotype was counted ten times or more. The J gene is TRBJ1-2, the V gene TRBV12-3 or TRBV12-4; 7 bases match TRBD1. The CDR3 runs to 14 residues. V trimming: 6 bases; J trimming: 2 bases; junction bases outside the gene matches: 6. CDR3 region: CASSTGTENYGYTF. The CDR3 region has the DNA TGTGCCAGCAGCACAGGGACAGAGAACTATGGCTACACCTTC.

This clonotype was counted at least ten times. This chain uses TRBV5-8 with TRBJ2-1, with a tentative D call TRBD1 (5 bases). CDR3 length: 12 amino acids. V was shortened by 2 bases and J by 7 bases, with 7 bases between the two germline ends. Germline V CDR1 and CDR2: SGHTS, YDEGEE. The CDR3 bases are TGTGCCAGCAGCTTTAACAGGAATGAGCAGTTCTTC. Amino acid sequence: CASSFNRNEQFF.

The chain joins TRBV6-2 or TRBV6-3 to TRBJ2-2; D is uncertain. Trimming removed 2 bases at V and 3 bases at J, with 10 bases between. The germline gives CDR1 MNHEY, CDR2 SVGEGT. CDR3 length: 15 amino acids. The CDR3 is CASSYGVQYTGELFF. As DNA, the CDR3 is TGTGCCAGCAGTTACGGGGTACAGTACACCGGGGAGCTGTTTTTT.

At least ten counts were recorded for this clonotype. The chain couples TRBV20-1 to TRBJ2-7; TRBD2 aligns across 7 bases. Germline V gene sequence: CDR1 DFQATT, CDR2 SNEGSKA (reference sequence). CDR3 length: 14 amino acids. V lost 6 bases and J lost 4; bases outside the gene matches: 12. The CDR3 loop reads CSAREGKGEYEQYF. CDR3 DNA sequence: TGCAGTGCCAGGGAGGGCAAAGGGGAGTACGAGCAGTACTTC.

The table lists this clonotype with many counts. The chain carries TRBV14 and TRBJ1-2; D is ambiguous. The V gene lost 4 bases and the J gene lost 6 bases, with 12 bases spanning the gap. Germline values: CDR1 SGHDN, CDR2 FVKESK. The CDR3 is 13 amino acids. The chain's CDR3 is CASSRTNRDGYTF. CDR3 nucleotide sequence: TGTGCCAGCAGCCGGACCAACAGAGATGGCTACACCTTC. The whole variable domain, filled in from reference TRBV14 and TRBJ1-2, reads EAGVTQFPSHSVIEKGQTVTLRCDPISGHDNLYWYRRVMGKEIKFLLHFVKESKQDESGMPNNRFLAERTGGTYSTLKVQPAELEDSGVYFCASSRTNRDGYTFGSGTRLTVV.

This clonotype was seen ten or more times. The rearrangement joins TRBV5-5 to TRBJ2-1, with 9 bases lining up with TRBD2. The germline V gene has CDR1 SGHKS and CDR2 YYEKEE (reference sequence). This CDR3 region has 14 residues. J lost 9 bases, V lost 3 bases, and 7 bases had no gene match. As DNA, the CDR3 is TGTGCCAGCAGCTCGGGACTAGCTATGAGTGAGCAGTTCTTC. Translated: CASSSGLAMSEQFF.

In its sample, this clonotype was seen a few times. The V call is TRBV14, the J call TRBJ2-2; TRBD1 matches at 9 bases. Germline CDR1 reads SGHDN; CDR2 reads FVKESK. This CDR3 has 14 residues. The V segment lost 6 bases and the J segment 4 bases; nucleotides outside the gene matches: 3. The CDR3 is CASRGTGPTGELFF. In nucleotides, the CDR3 is TGTGCCAGCAGGGGGACAGGGCCCACCGGGGAGCTGTTTTTT.

This clonotype has more than one count but fewer than ten. This CDR3 reads CASSTGTGRTDTQYF. In nucleotides, the CDR3 is TGTGCCAGTAGTACCGGGACAGGGCGCACAGATACGCAGTATTTT. This chain joins TRBV19 and TRBJ2-3; 9 nucleotides match TRBD1. Germline CDR1 LNHDA, CDR2 SQIVND (reference sequence). The junction had 3 bases not matched to a gene; V was cut back by 4 bases and J by 1 base. CDR3 length: 15 amino acids.

The chain carries TRBV18 and TRBJ2-7, with D unclear. The length of the CDR3 is 13 residues. Germline V lookup: CDR1 KGHSH, CDR2 LQKENI. Trimming removed 6 bases from V and 7 bases from J, with 16 bases in between. CDR3 protein: CASSTSPAGEQYF. The CDR3, as DNA: TGTGCCAGCTCCACCTCCCCGGCAGGAGAGCAGTACTTC.

This clonotype was found a few times. The rearrangement links TRBV5-1 to TRBJ1-1; D is unclear. The CDR3 loop spans 13 amino acids. Germline loops: CDR1 SGHRS, CDR2 YFSETQ. V was trimmed by 3 bases and J by 2 bases, leaving 8 bases between them. CDR3 loop: CASSSGKNTEAFF. Here the CDR3 DNA reads TGCGCCAGCAGCTCCGGGAAAAACACTGAAGCTTTCTTT.

V and J are TRBV2 and TRBJ2-5, with D possibly TRBD2 on 6 matching bases. CDR1 and CDR2 (germline): SNHLY, FYNNEI. CDR3 length: 16 amino acids. Trimming removed 6 bases at V and 4 bases at J, with 21 bases between. The CDR3 sequence: CASSPEGIGTVETQYF. For the CDR3, the DNA is TGTGCCAGCAGCCCCGAGGGCATTGGGACTGTAGAGACCCAGTACTTC. Variable domain in full (rest from reference TRBV2 and TRBJ2-5): EPEVTQTPSHQVTQMGQEVILRCVPISNHLYFYWYRQILGQKVEFLVSFYNNEISEKSEIFDDQFSVERPDGSNFTLKIRSTKLEDSAMYFCASSPEGIGTVETQYFGPGTRLLVL.

Many counts were recorded for this clonotype. The rearrangement joins TRBV24-1 to TRBJ2-5, with D possibly being TRBD2 (6 bases). The CDR3 is 13 amino acids. Germline V lookup: CDR1 KGHDR, CDR2 SFDVKD. The V and J ends lost 5 bases and 5 bases respectively, with 11 bases between them. The DNA for the CDR3 is TGTGCCACCAGTGCGGCGGGGCTCGAGACCCAGTACTTC. It translates to CATSAAGLETQYF.

In this sample, this clonotype turned up many times. The V and J genes are TRBV18 and TRBJ2-3, with 7 bases fitting TRBD2. Losses at the gene ends were 2 bases for V and 0 bases for J; bases not matched to a gene: 5. The germline gives CDR1 KGHSH, CDR2 LQKENI. CDR3 length: 16 residues. CDR3 residues: CASSPLAGTSTDTQYF. Here the CDR3 DNA reads TGTGCCAGCTCACCATTAGCGGGTACTAGCACAGATACGCAGTATTTT.

J is TRBJ2-3 and V is TRBV2; D is unclear. Between the trimmed V and J ends, which lost 1 base and 4 bases, there was a span of 3 bases. The germline V gene has CDR1 SNHLY and CDR2 FYNNEI. The CDR3 is 12 amino acids. The CDR3 region has the DNA TGTGCCAGCAGTGAAGTCTCAGATACGCAGTATTTT. This translates into CASSEVSDTQYF.

This clonotype came up a few times. The chain combines TRBV9 with TRBJ1-2; 7 bases align to TRBD1. Germline V gene data show CDR1 as SGDLS and CDR2 as YYNGEE. This CDR3 has 14 residues. After removal of 3 bases from V and 7 bases from J, the junction contained 9 bases not matched to a gene. The CDR3 region is CASSARTGHSGYTF. The CDR3 coding sequence is TGTGCCAGCAGCGCTAGGACAGGCCATTCTGGCTACACCTTC. Drawing the rest from reference TRBV9 and TRBJ1-2, the complete variable domain is DSGVTQTPKHLITATGQRVTLRCSPRSGDLSVYWYQQSLDQGLQFLIQYYNGEERAKGNILERFSAQQFPDLHSELNLSSLELGDSALYFCASSARTGHSGYTFGSGTRLTVV.

This clonotype was counted a few times. The chain links TRBV6-5 to TRBJ1-5; D is uncertain. Germline V gene data show CDR1 as MNHEY and CDR2 as SVGAGI. Trimming took off 2 bases at V and 6 bases at J, with 8 bases between the two ends. This CDR3 is 13 amino acids long. CDR3 protein: CASSYGRAQPQHF. Here the CDR3 DNA reads TGTGCCAGCAGTTACGGACGGGCTCAGCCCCAGCATTTT.